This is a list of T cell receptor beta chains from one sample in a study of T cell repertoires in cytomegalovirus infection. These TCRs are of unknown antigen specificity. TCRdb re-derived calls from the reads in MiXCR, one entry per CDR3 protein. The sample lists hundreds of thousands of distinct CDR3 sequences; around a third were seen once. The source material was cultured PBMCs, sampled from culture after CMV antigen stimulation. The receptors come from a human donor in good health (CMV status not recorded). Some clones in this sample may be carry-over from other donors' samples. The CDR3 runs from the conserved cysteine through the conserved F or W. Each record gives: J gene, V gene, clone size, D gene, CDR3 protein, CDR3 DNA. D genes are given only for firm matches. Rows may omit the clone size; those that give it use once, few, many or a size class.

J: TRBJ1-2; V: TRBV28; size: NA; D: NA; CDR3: CASSWGSFSTYSYTF; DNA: TGTGCCAGCAGTTGGGGCAGCTTCTCTACCTATAGCTACACCTTC
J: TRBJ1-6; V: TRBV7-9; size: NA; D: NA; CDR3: CASSLVPSSYNNSPLHF; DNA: TGTGCCAGCAGCTTAGTACCCTCCAGTTACAATAATTCACCCCTCCACTTT
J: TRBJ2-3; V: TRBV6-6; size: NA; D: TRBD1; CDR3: CASSYPGTGFRGSTDTQYF; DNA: TGTGCCAGCAGTTACCCCGGGACAGGATTTAGGGGTAGCACAGATACGCAGTATTTT
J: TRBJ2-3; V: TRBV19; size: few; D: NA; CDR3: CASSTASASSTDTQYF; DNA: TGTGCCAGTAGTACCGCTAGTGCCTCTAGCACAGATACGCAGTATTTT
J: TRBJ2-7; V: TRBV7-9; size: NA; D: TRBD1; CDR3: CASSLTGTGRSYEQYF; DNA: TGTGCCAGCAGCCTAACCGGGACAGGGCGCTCCTACGAGCAGTACTTC
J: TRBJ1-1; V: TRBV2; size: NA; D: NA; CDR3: CATLPGVGDTEAFF; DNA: TGTGCCACCCTGCCCGGGGTAGGGGACACTGAAGCTTTCTTT
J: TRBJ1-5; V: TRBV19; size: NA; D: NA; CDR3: CASPLKSSNQPQHF; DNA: TGTGCCAGTCCATTAAAATCTAGCAATCAGCCCCAGCATTTT
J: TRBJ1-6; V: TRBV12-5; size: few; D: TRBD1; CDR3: CASGSSPGQATDSPLHF; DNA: TGTGCTAGTGGTTCTTCCCCGGGACAGGCAACGGATTCACCCCTCCACTTT
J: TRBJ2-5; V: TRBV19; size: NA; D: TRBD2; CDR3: CASSLKGLAGAQETQYF; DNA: TGTGCCAGTAGTCTGAAGGGACTAGCGGGGGCTCAAGAGACCCAGTACTTC
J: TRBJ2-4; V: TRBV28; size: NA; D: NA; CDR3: CASSFNLAGGLAKNIQYF; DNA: TGTGCCAGCAGTTTTAACCTCGCTGGGGGACTAGCCAAAAACATTCAGTACTTC
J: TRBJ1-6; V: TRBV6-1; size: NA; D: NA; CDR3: CVSTERGPLHF; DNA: TGTGTCAGCACCGAACGGGGGCCCCTCCACTTT
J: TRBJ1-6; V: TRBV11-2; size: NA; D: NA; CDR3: CASSLKVSPLHF; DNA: TGTGCCAGCAGCTTGAAGGTTTCACCCCTCCACTTT
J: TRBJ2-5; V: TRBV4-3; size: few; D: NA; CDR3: CASSGRLLETQYF; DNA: TGCGCCAGCTCGGGGAGGCTTCTAGAGACCCAGTACTTC
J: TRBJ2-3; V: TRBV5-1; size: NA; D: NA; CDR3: CASSPPMVRGDTQYF; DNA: TGCGCCAGCAGCCCCCCCATGGTACGAGGGGATACGCAGTATTTT
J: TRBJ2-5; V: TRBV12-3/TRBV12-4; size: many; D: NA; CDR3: CASSLIGEGAETQYF; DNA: TGTGCCAGCAGTTTAATAGGGGAAGGGGCAGAGACCCAGTACTTC
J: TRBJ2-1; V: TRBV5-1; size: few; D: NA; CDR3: CASSLFRADYNEQFF; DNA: TGCGCCAGCAGCTTGTTCCGCGCGGATTACAATGAGCAGTTCTTC